This T cell receptor (beta chain) was found in a study of blood T cell repertoires in COVID-19 (dated by TCRdb to 2018 to 2021). Regarding the research as a whole: Collaborator samples came from the United States, Italy and Spain and covered acute and convalescent phases of COVID-19. The material from the prospective study consisted of cDNA or gDNA derived from T cells, B-cell-depleted T cells, or PBMCs. Deeply sampled blood TCRbeta repertoires from subjects exposed to, actively infected with, or recovered from COVID-19 were included in the dataset. A freely available public database, intended as a resource for researchers studying the immune response to SARS-CoV-2, is where the repertoires were released. Samples were obtained from the ongoing ImmuneRACE study (first 160 participants) and from about 1,300 subjects provided by 6 global collaborators. The sample metadata nearly always contained a de-identified subject ID, COVID-19 status, age in years and sex. Where HLA class I and class II types were available, the types were taken from metadata supplied by the sample provider, not from assay-based typing.

The immunoSEQ Assay, a bias-controlled multiplex PCR, was used to amplify TCRbeta CDR3 regions from genomic DNA. Per the authors' processing: Nucleated cell counts per sample were estimated from amplification of reference gene primers within the assay. To quantify the absolute abundance of each unique TCRbeta CDR3 rearrangement, sequence reads were collapsed and filtered. For each sample, productive Simpson clonality was calculated as the square root of Simpson's diversity index over productive rearrangements. TCRdb holds this immuneACCESS table with in-frame rearrangements only. Some clones are missing; in checked studies, unresolved V genes explain under half, and the rest has no known cause. That table is the source of V, J and clone size, and D and trimming were worked out from the DNA. Recorded for this sample are roughly 45,000 clones; roughly 90% of them occurred a single time. The ten most abundant clones make up over 15% of the sample.

CDR1 and CDR2, per the germline V gene, are SQVTM and ANQGSEA. From its cysteine to its phenylalanine, the CDR3 spans 15 amino acids. CDR3 DNA only is kept here, 45 bases in frame from base 1. V is pruned by 0 bases and J by 5 bases, leaving 4 bases of the junction without a gene match. For this clone: Its antigen is currently not known. No much larger clone is present one base from it, and per-base qualities are unavailable.

The full study reports these points: Clinical and demographic metadata were provided uncurated, with the amount varying by source and participant.

Each collaborating institution followed its own protocols to collect whole blood in K2EDTA tubes. For TCRbeta analysis, collaborator samples were shipped as frozen whole blood, as isolated PBMCs, or as DNA extracted from either sample type. The source of this sequence is a man aged 60 to 75 with active COVID-19. The sample consisted of peripheral blood. Recombination linked TRBV29-1 to TRBJ2-5, with 12 middle bases fitting TRBD2. The CDR3 is CSVEDWTSGMETQYF. The DNA sequence is as follows: TGCAGCGTTGAAGATTGGACTAGCGGGATGGAGACCCAGTACTTC.